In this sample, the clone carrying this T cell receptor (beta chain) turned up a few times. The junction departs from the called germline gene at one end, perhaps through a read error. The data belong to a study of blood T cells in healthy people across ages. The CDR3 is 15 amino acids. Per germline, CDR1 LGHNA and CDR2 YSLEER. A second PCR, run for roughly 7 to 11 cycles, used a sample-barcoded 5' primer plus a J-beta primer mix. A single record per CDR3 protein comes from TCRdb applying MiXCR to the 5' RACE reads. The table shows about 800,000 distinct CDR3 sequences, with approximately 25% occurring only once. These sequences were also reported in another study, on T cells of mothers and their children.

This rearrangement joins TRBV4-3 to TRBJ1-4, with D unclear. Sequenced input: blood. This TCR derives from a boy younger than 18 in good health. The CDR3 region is CASSQYHATNGKLFF. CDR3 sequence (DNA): TGCGCCAGCAGCCAATATCATGCAACTAATGGAAAACTGTTTTTT.